These 10 T cell receptor beta chains were sequenced from one sample in a study of regulatory T cells in long-lasting Graves disease. Assembly of TCR beta libraries relied on iRepertoire HTBI primers together with Arm-PCR of CDR3 regions. TCRdb re-derived calls from the multiplex PCR reads in MiXCR, one entry per CDR3 protein. The sample consists of 650,000 to 700,000 distinct CDR3 sequences, 25% to 35% of them appearing once. Specified time point: persistent/refractory GD, antithyroid drugs over 5 years with positive TRAb. PBMCs provided the RNA from which the TCR library was made. Specimen: peripheral blood mononuclear cells (PBMCs), collected when the disease was refractory, from a patient treated with antithyroid drugs. The receptors were sampled from a female donor with Graves disease.

The chain carries TRBV6-5 and TRBJ1-6; 9 nucleotides align to TRBD1. With 2 bases clipped from V and 8 bases from J, the junction kept 7 bases outside the gene matches. The CDR3 spans 16 residues. Germline CDR1 is MNHEY and CDR2 is SVGAGI. In nucleotides, the CDR3 is TGTGCCAGCAGTTACCTGGACAGGGGTTCTTATTCACCCCTCCACTTT. Its translation: CASSYLDRGSYSPLHF.

The chain recombines TRBV19 with TRBJ1-1; 9 positions match TRBD1. Per the germline V gene, CDR1 is LNHDA and CDR2 is SQIVND (reference sequence). V shed 1 base, J shed 6 bases, and the junction held 6 bases outside the gene matches. This CDR3 is 15 amino acids long. CDR3 sequence: CASSIVGTGSPEAFF. The CDR3 DNA reads TGTGCCAGTAGTATAGTTGGGACAGGGTCCCCTGAAGCTTTCTTT. The full variable domain, rest sourced from reference TRBV19 and TRBJ1-1, is DGGITQSPKYLFRKEGQNVTLSCEQNLNHDAMYWYRQDPGQGLRLIYYSQIVNDFQKGDIAEGYSVSREKKESFPLTVTSAQKNPTAFYLCASSIVGTGSPEAFFGQGTRLTVV.

This clonotype came up a few times. The chain recombines TRBV10-3 with TRBJ2-7; weak D call: TRBD2 (5 bases). Germline V gives CDR1 ENHRY, CDR2 SYGVKD. The V end was cut by 0 bases, the J end by 0 bases, with 6 bases between. The CDR3 loop spans 14 amino acids. In nucleotides, the CDR3 is TGTGCCATCAGTGAGTCTGAGGGCTCCTACGAGCAGTACTTC. Translating gives CAISESEGSYEQYF.

This clonotype was counted once. This chain links TRBV28 with TRBJ1-6; TRBD1 aligns across 10 bases. The germline V gene encodes CDR1 MDHEN and CDR2 SYDVKM. Trimming at V came to 6 bases and at J to 7 bases, leaving 9 bases not matched to a gene. The length of the CDR3 is 16 residues. CDR3 nucleotide sequence: TGTGCCAGCAGCTTAACCCCGGGACAGGGGAATTCACCCCTCCACTTT. Amino acids: CASSLTPGQGNSPLHF.

A word on this clonotype: The germline gene is not matched at one end of the junction; a read error may be the cause. The J gene is TRBJ2-5, the V gene TRBV29-1, with 8 nucleotides matching TRBD1. There are 13 residues in the CDR3. From germline, CDR1 is SQVTM and CDR2 ANQGSEA. The CDR3 here is CSAKRRGQGTQYF. The CDR3 DNA is TGCAGCGCCAAACGCAGGGGGCAAGGGACCCAGTACTTC.

This clonotype was detected many times. The chain joins TRBV2 to TRBJ1-5; D perhaps matches TRBD1 (5 bases). Trimming shortened V by 6 bases and J by 4 bases, and 10 bases separated the two germline ends. The CDR3 runs 13 residues. Germline V lookup: CDR1 SNHLY, CDR2 FYNNEI. The CDR3 DNA reads as TGTGCCAGCAGGGGGCCATTTAATCAGCCCCAGCATTTT. Protein product: CASRGPFNQPQHF. Full variable domain (remainder filled in from reference TRBV2 and TRBJ1-5): EPEVTQTPSHQVTQMGQEVILRCVPISNHLYFYWYRQILGQKVEFLVSFYNNEISEKSEIFDDQFSVERPDGSNFTLKIRSTKLEDSAMYFCASRGPFNQPQHFGDGTRLSIL.

The table lists this clonotype with a few counts. This chain links TRBV6-9 with TRBJ2-1; D assignment may be TRBD1 or TRBD2 (5 bases each). The germline CDR1 and CDR2 sequences are MNHGY and SVAAGI. The CDR3 runs 15 residues. Trimming left V 4 bases short and J 4 bases short, with 14 bases between. The CDR3 loop is CASSSRGRTYNEQFF. As DNA, the CDR3 is TGTGCCAGCAGTTCGAGGGGTAGAACTTACAATGAGCAGTTCTTC.

The sample holds a few counts of this clonotype. The chain combines TRBV6-5 with TRBJ2-2; tentative D call: TRBD1 (5 bases). This CDR3 has 16 residues. Looked up from germline, CDR1 is MNHEY and CDR2 is SVGAGI. Between the trimmed V and J ends, which lost 0 bases and 1 base, there was a span of 9 bases. In DNA, the CDR3 is TGTGCCAGCAGTTACTCAACTACAGGGAACACCGGGGAGCTGTTTTTT. Its protein product is CASSYSTTGNTGELFF.

The rearrangement links TRBV29-1 to TRBJ2-4, with a possible D match to TRBD2 (6 bases). Germline V lookup: CDR1 SQVTM, CDR2 ANQGSEA. V shed 3 bases and J shed 3 bases, with 9 bases lying between them. The CDR3 extends over 13 amino acids. CDR3 protein: CSVEGEVKNIQYF. CDR3 in DNA: TGCAGCGTTGAGGGGGAGGTCAAAAACATTCAGTACTTC. Looking up the rest from reference TRBV29-1 and TRBJ2-4 gives the full variable domain: SAVISQKPSRDICQRGTSLTIQCQVDSQVTMMFWYRQQPGQSLTLIATANQGSEATYESGFVIDKFPISRPNLTFSTLTVSNMSPEDSSIYLCSVEGEVKNIQYFGAGTRLSVL.

This clonotype was recorded many times. The V gene is TRBV9, the J gene TRBJ2-5, with D perhaps assigned TRBD1 or TRBD2 (5 bases each). Germline V CDR1 and CDR2: SGDLS, YYNGEE. The CDR3 consists of 14 residues. V was shortened by 0 bases and J by 1 base, with 7 bases between the two germline ends. The CDR3 sequence: CASSVGGTQETQYF. The CDR3 nucleotides are TGTGCCAGCAGCGTAGGGGGGACCCAAGAGACCCAGTACTTC.